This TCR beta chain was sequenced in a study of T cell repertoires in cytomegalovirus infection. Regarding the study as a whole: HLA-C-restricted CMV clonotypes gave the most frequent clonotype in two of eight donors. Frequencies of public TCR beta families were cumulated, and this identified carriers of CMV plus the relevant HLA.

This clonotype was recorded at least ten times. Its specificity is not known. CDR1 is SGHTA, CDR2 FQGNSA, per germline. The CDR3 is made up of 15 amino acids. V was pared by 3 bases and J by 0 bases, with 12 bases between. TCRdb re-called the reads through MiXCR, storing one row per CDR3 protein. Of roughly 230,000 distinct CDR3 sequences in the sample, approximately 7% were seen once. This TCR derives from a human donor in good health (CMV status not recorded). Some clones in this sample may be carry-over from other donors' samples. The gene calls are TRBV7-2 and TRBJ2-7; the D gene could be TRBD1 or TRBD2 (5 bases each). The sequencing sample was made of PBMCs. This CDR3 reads CASSLGPATSYEQYF. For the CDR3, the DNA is TGTGCCAGCAGCTTGGGACCGGCTACCTCCTACGAGCAGTACTTC.